This is a list of T cell receptor beta chains from one sample in a study of cytomegalovirus exposure and HLA in healthy donors. Measured with immunoSEQ multiplex PCR; TCRdb has only the in-frame clones, and not every one. This sample has 100,000 to 150,000 clones, with around 70% found just once. Sequencing input: PBMCs. The receptors derive from a male donor in good health and CMV-seronegative. CDR3s include the opening cysteine and the closing phenylalanine or tryptophan. D genes are given only for firm matches. A clone size is listed for some rows: how often the clone was seen (once, few, many), or a class if it is expanded.

d_call	cdr3_length	v_call	clone_size	j_call	cdr3_nt	cdr3_aa
-	15	TRBV7-6	-	TRBJ2-2	TGTGCCAGCAGCGAACGACAGACCATCCCGGGGGAGCTGTTTTTT	CASSERQTIPGELFF
-	12	TRBV28	-	TRBJ2-7	TGTGCCAGCAGTTTATTAGTGTACGAGCAGTACTTC	CASSLLVYEQYF
TRBD1	17	TRBV5-1	-	TRBJ1-2	TGCGCCAGCAGCTTGCGGACAGGGGGTTCGGAGAACTATGGCTACACCTTC	CASSLRTGGSENYGYTF
TRBD1	13	TRBV28	few	TRBJ1-2	TGTGCCAGCATGTCACAGGGGGAGTGGGGCTACACCTTC	CASMSQGEWGYTF
-	14	TRBV7-2	few	TRBJ1-5	TGTGCCAGCAGCTTAGACGGGGTAGGTCAGCCCCAGCATTTT	CASSLDGVGQPQHF
TRBD2	16	TRBV4-2	-	TRBJ2-7	TGTGCCAGCGGTGGGGGACTAGCGGGAGCCTCCTACGAGCAGTACTTC	CASGGGLAGASYEQYF
-	17	TRBV11-3	-	TRBJ1-3	TGTGCCAGCAGCTCCCCGAAGGCGGGGCGAGGTGGAAACACCATATATTTT	CASSSPKAGRGGNTIYF
TRBD1	18	TRBV27	-	TRBJ2-7	TGTGCCAGCAGTCCGGGCGGGACAGGGGGCTACAGCTCCTACGAGCAGTACTTC	CASSPGGTGGYSSYEQYF
TRBD2	14	TRBV11-1	-	TRBJ2-7	TGTGCCAGCAGCTGGACTAGCGGGAGTTACGAGCAGTACTTC	CASSWTSGSYEQYF
TRBD2	14	TRBV27	-	TRBJ2-3	TGTGCCAGCAACCTGGGGCGGGAGTGGAATACGCAGTATTTT	CASNLGREWNTQYF
-	12	TRBV28	-	TRBJ2-5	TGTGCCAGCAGCCCTCCGGAGAAGACCCAGTACTTC	CASSPPEKTQYF
-	15	TRBV12-5	few	TRBJ1-5	TGTGCTAGTGGTTGGGGGGGGGATCTCGGTCAGCCCCAGCATTTT	CASGWGGDLGQPQHF
-	15	TRBV5-1	-	TRBJ2-3	TGCGCCAGCAGCTTGGCAGGCAAAACCACAGATACGCAGTATTTT	CASSLAGKTTDTQYF
TRBD1	14	TRBV7-2	-	TRBJ2-5	TGTGCCAGCAGCTCCTGGACAGGGGGGGAGACCCAGTACTTC	CASSSWTGGETQYF
TRBD2	13	TRBV30	-	TRBJ2-7	TGTGCCTGTCGGCGGGAGAGTTCCTACGAGCAGTACTTC	CACRRESSYEQYF
-	13	TRBV10-2	-	TRBJ1-1	TGCGCCAGCAGCGACAGCCTGAACACTGAAGCTTTCTTT	CASSDSLNTEAFF
TRBD1	14	TRBV7-6	-	TRBJ2-5	TGTGCCACAGGGGGACAGATCACAGCGGAGACCCAGTACTTC	CATGGQITAETQYF
TRBD1	15	TRBV19	-	TRBJ2-7	TGTGCCAGTAGTATAGGAACAGGGGGAGGAGAGGAGCAGTACTTC	CASSIGTGGGEEQYF
TRBD2	16	TRBV11-1	once	TRBJ2-1	TGTGCCAGCAGCTTAGGGACTAGCGGGATCTACAATGAGCAGTTCTTC	CASSLGTSGIYNEQFF
TRBD1	13	TRBV11-1	-	TRBJ2-5	TGTGCCAGCAGCTTAGTTCCCTGGGACAGCCAGTACTTC	CASSLVPWDSQYF
-	15	TRBV14	once	TRBJ1-4	TGTGCCAGCAGTCGCCCGACAGGAGCGAGTGAAAAACTGTTTTTT	CASSRPTGASEKLFF
TRBD2	15	TRBV6-5	-	TRBJ2-3	TGTGCCAGCAGGGTTAGCGGGGCTAGCACAGATACGCAGTATTTT	CASRVSGASTDTQYF
-	12	TRBV30	-	TRBJ1-1	TGTGCCTGGTCAAGCATGAACACTGAAGCTTTCTTT	CAWSSMNTEAFF
TRBD1	16	TRBV9	-	TRBJ2-7	TGTGCCAGCAGCGTAGGGGGAGGACAGGGGTCCTACGAGCAGTACTTC	CASSVGGGQGSYEQYF
-	12	TRBV6-1	-	TRBJ1-5	TGTGCCAGCCTTGTAGGGGATCAGCCCCAGCATTTT	CASLVGDQPQHF
-	16	TRBV28	-	TRBJ2-3	TGTGCCAGCAGTTGGGCTCAGGGTTCCAGGACAGATACGCAGTATTTT	CASSWAQGSRTDTQYF
-	11	TRBV29-1	-	TRBJ2-1	TGCAGCGCCCCGAGGGGGAATGAGCAGTTCTTC	CSAPRGNEQFF
TRBD2	17	TRBV5-6	few	TRBJ2-3	TGTGCCAGCAGCTTTGCCGGGACTAGCGGGAGTTCAGATACGCAGTATTTT	CASSFAGTSGSSDTQYF
TRBD2	16	TRBV19	-	TRBJ2-1	TGTGCCAGTAGTATAGACCCTAGCGGGATCTACAATGAGCAGTTCTTC	CASSIDPSGIYNEQFF
TRBD1	16	TRBV29-1	-	TRBJ1-3	TGCAGCGTTGAAGGGGACAGGGACCACTCTGGAAACACCATATATTTT	CSVEGDRDHSGNTIYF
TRBD2	18	TRBV28	-	TRBJ2-7	TGTGCCAGCAGTCGATGGGGACTAGCGGGAGAGTCGTCCTACGAGCAGTACTTC	CASSRWGLAGESSYEQYF
-	12	TRBV30	few	TRBJ1-1	TGTGCCTGGAGTGCTTTTTCCACTGAAGCTTTCTTT	CAWSAFSTEAFF
-	14	TRBV7-9	once	TRBJ1-3	TGTGCCAGCAGCTTAGGACACTCTGGAAACACCATATATTTT	CASSLGHSGNTIYF
TRBD1	16	TRBV7-9	-	TRBJ2-5	TGTGCCAGCAGCTCCACAGGGGGCCGCCTCGGAGAGACCCAGTACTTC	CASSSTGGRLGETQYF
TRBD2	13	TRBV29-1	-	TRBJ2-5	TGCAGCGGCCGCGCACTAGCGGCAGAGACCCAGTACTTC	CSGRALAAETQYF
-	14	TRBV18	-	TRBJ2-3	TGTGCCAGCTCCCAAAGTCCCCAGGGCAATACGCAGTATTTT	CASSQSPQGNTQYF
-	12	TRBV28	-	TRBJ1-4	TGTGCCAGCAGTTTTCAACAGGCTGGACTGTTTTTT	CASSFQQAGLFF
TRBD1	13	TRBV27	-	TRBJ1-6	TGTGCCAGCAGTGGACAGGGGGTGTCACCCCTCCACTTT	CASSGQGVSPLHF
TRBD1	15	TRBV30	-	TRBJ1-2	TGTGCCTGGTGGACAGGGTGGGACTCGGACTATGGCTACACCTTC	CAWWTGWDSDYGYTF
-	15	TRBV7-2	-	TRBJ1-4	TGTGCCAGCAGCGAGGGGGGGGGCTTTAGTGAAAAACTGTTTTTT	CASSEGGGFSEKLFF
-	15	TRBV6-6	-	TRBJ1-5	TGTGCCAGCACCAACGGGGGGCAGATTAATCAGCCCCAGCATTTT	CASTNGGQINQPQHF
-	17	TRBV19	-	TRBJ2-1	TGTGCCAGTAGTAGCTCGTTTGGGCGAGTTGCTTACAATGAGCAGTTCTTC	CASSSSFGRVAYNEQFF
-	14	TRBV12-5	-	TRBJ1-4	TGTGCTAGTGGTTTGCGGGTTACTAATGAAAAACTGTTTTTT	CASGLRVTNEKLFF
TRBD1	14	TRBV5-1	few	TRBJ1-1	TGCGCCAGCAGCTCGGACAGGGGGCTAACTGAAGCTTTCTTT	CASSSDRGLTEAFF
TRBD2	15	TRBV2	-	TRBJ2-3	TGTGCCAGCAAAGCACTAGCGGGAGGGCCAGATACGCAGTATTTT	CASKALAGGPDTQYF
-	14	TRBV7-2	-	TRBJ1-1	TGTGCCAGCAGCTTATCGGTAACAGGGTCTGGAGCTTTCTTT	CASSLSVTGSGAFF
TRBD1	17	TRBV27	-	TRBJ1-1	TGTGCCAGCAGTTTAGTGGCCCACAGGGGGCTGAACACTGAAGCTTTCTTT	CASSLVAHRGLNTEAFF
-	15	TRBV7-8	-	TRBJ2-7	TGTGCCAGCAGCTTAGAGTCGTGGCGAGGCCCCGAGCAGTACTTC	CASSLESWRGPEQYF
TRBD1	13	TRBV19	-	TRBJ2-7	TGTGCCAGCGGACAGGCCAGGACCTACGAGCAGTACTTC	CASGQARTYEQYF
-	13	TRBV7-2	few	TRBJ2-5	TGTGCCAGCAGCTTAGGACAACGGGAGACCCAGTACTTC	CASSLGQRETQYF
-	17	TRBV5-1	-	TRBJ1-2	TGCGCCAGCAGCTCGTCGCGGGGGGGGACCGCGAACTATGGCTACACCTTC	CASSSSRGGTANYGYTF
-	16	TRBV18	few	TRBJ1-2	TGTGCCAGCTCACCAGAAGTAGGTCCGGGTTCCTATGGCTACACCTTC	CASSPEVGPGSYGYTF
-	14	TRBV7-2	-	TRBJ2-5	TGTGCCAGCAGCTTAGGGGGCGGGGTAGGGACCCAGTACTTC	CASSLGGGVGTQYF